This T cell receptor (beta chain) is from a study of shared clonotypes between healthy human individuals. Only in-frame clones appear in the TCRdb table, and some are missing; sequencing was by immunoSEQ multiplex PCR. The sample contains a few million clones, more than 80% of which appear only once. Looked up from germline, CDR1 is SGDLS and CDR2 is YYNGEE. The V segment lost 1 base and the J segment 6 bases; nucleotides outside the gene matches: 15. This CDR3 has 18 residues. The J gene is TRBJ2-2, the V gene TRBV9; 7 nucleotides line up with TRBD1. Sequenced sample: naive CD4+ T cells from PBMCs. Subset noted: CD45RA+ positively selected. The TCR originated in a man in his late teens or twenties in good health. Some clones in this sample may be carry-over from other donors' samples. DNA for the CDR3: TGTGCCAGCAGCGTATTAGAGTACAGGGGTGGTTCATCCGGGGAGCTGTTTTTT. Its translation is CASSVLEYRGGSSGELFF.